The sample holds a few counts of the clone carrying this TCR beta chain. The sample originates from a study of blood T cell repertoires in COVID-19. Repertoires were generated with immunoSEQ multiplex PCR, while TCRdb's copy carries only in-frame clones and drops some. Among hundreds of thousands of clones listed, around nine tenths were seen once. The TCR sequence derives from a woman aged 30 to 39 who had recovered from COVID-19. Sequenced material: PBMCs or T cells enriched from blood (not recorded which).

This chain's CDR3 is CASSSPYRTEAFF. CDR3 DNA: TGTGCCAGCAGTTCCCCGTACCGGACTGAAGCTTTCTTT. This rearrangement joins TRBV28 to TRBJ1-1; D not resolved. Trimming removed 4 bases at V and 5 bases at J, with 11 bases between. This CDR3 has 13 amino acids. The V gene's germline CDR1 is MDHEN and CDR2 SYDVKM.